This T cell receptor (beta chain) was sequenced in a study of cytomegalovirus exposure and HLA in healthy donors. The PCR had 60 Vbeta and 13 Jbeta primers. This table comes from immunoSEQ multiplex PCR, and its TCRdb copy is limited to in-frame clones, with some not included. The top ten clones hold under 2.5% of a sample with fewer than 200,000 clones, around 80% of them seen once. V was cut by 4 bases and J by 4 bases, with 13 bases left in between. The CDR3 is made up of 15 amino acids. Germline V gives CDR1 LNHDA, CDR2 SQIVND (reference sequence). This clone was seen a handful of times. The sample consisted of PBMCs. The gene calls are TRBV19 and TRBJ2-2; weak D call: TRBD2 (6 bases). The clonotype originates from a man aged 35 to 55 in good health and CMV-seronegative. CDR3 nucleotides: TGTGCCAGTAGTAAACCCCCCGGGGGCACCGGGGAGCTGTTTTTT. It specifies CASSKPPGGTGELFF.